One sample yielded the 6 T cell receptor beta chains listed below, sequenced in a study of shared clonotypes between healthy human individuals. The method was immunoSEQ multiplex PCR; TCRdb's version includes in-frame clones alone and lacks a portion of them. The table shows 600,000 to 750,000 clones, with roughly 87% occurring only once. The sequenced sample was memory CD8+ T cells from PBMCs. Documented subset: CD45RO+ cells pooled with CCR7-negative TemRA cells. The origin of the receptors is a man aged 18 to 30 in good health. Some clones in this sample may be carry-over from other donors' samples.

The V call is TRBV5-1, the J call TRBJ1-2, with D perhaps TRBD1 (5 bases). V was cut by 0 bases and J by 3 bases, with 12 bases left in between. The CDR3 covers 15 residues. Germline V CDR1 and CDR2: SGHRS, YFSETQ. The CDR3 loop reads CASSLVWDPDYGYTF. The CDR3, as DNA: TGCGCCAGCAGCTTGGTGTGGGACCCGGACTATGGCTACACCTTC.

The chain combines TRBV5-8 with TRBJ2-7, with a weak D call TRBD1 (6 bases). Germline loops: CDR1 SGHTS, CDR2 YDEGEE. The length of the CDR3 is 16 residues. V was trimmed by 4 bases and J by 3 bases, leaving 20 bases between them. CDR3 nucleotide sequence: TGTGCCAGCAGCCCGCACGGGACACACATCAACTACGAGCAGTACTTC. Translation: CASSPHGTHINYEQYF.

Remarks on this clone: Different DNA sequences within this sample yield the same CDR3. The chain carries TRBV6-6 and TRBJ1-1, with D unresolved. V was cut by 2 bases and J by 8 bases, with 6 bases left in between. The V gene's germline CDR1 is MNHNY and CDR2 SVGAGI (reference sequence). This CDR3 has 11 amino acids. CDR3 in amino acids: CASSYGREAFF. The DNA of the CDR3 is TGTGCCAGCAGTTACGGCAGGGAAGCTTTCTTT.

This clone was counted once. V and J are TRBV7-9 and TRBJ2-1; D uncertain. In germline, CDR1 is SEHNR, CDR2 FQNEAQ (reference sequence). V was cut by 5 bases and J by 9 bases, with 17 bases left in between. This CDR3 spans 14 amino acids. CDR3 residues: CASSIPTPSGEQFF. CDR3 nucleotide sequence: TGTGCCAGCAGCATCCCCACCCCGTCTGGTGAGCAGTTCTTC.

The chain has TRBV27 and TRBJ2-3, with 11 bases that match TRBD2. The germline gives CDR1 MNHEY, CDR2 SMNVEV (reference sequence). The CDR3 has 16 amino acids. Trimming removed 8 bases from V and 4 bases from J; junction bases left unmatched: 11. CDR3 region: CASVSYSGRAADTQYF. The CDR3 DNA is TGTGCCAGCGTTTCCTATAGCGGGAGGGCCGCAGATACGCAGTATTTT.

The chain recombines TRBV28 with TRBJ2-7; 10 bases are a match to TRBD1. Per germline, CDR1 MDHEN and CDR2 SYDVKM. The CDR3 is 15 residues long. V lost 5 bases and J lost 4; bases outside the gene matches: 8. The CDR3 bases are TGTGCCAGCAGTCCCCCGGGACAGGGGATTTACGAGCAGTACTTC. It codes for CASSPPGQGIYEQYF.